This TCR beta chain was profiled in a study of T cell repertoires in cytomegalovirus infection. Germline values: CDR1 SQVTM, CDR2 ANQGSEA. V trimming: 8 bases; J trimming: 7 bases; junction bases outside the gene matches: 9. The CDR3 sequence is 13 residues long. Each CDR3 protein is one row after TCRdb ran MiXCR on the reads. Among roughly 640,000 distinct CDR3 sequences listed, roughly 24% were seen once. Material: CD8+ T cells from PBMCs. The chain has TRBV29-1 and TRBJ1-2, with 11 bases lining up with TRBD1. The receptor's source is a human donor in good health (CMV status not recorded). Some clones in this sample may be carry-over from other donors' samples. The CDR3 DNA is TGCAGCATTGCTTGGACAGGGGGCCGTGGCTACACCTTC. Its protein product is CSIAWTGGRGYTF.